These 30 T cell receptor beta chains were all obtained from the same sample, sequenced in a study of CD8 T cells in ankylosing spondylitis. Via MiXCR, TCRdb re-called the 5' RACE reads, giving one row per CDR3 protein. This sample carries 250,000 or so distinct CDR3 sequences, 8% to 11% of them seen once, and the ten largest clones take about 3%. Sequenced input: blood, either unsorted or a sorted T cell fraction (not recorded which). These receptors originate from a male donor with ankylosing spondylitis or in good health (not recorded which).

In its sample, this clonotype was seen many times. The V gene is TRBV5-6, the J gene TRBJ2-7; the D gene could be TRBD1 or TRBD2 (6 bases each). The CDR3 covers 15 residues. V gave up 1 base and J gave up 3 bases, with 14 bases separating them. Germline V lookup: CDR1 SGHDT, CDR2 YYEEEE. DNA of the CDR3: TGTGCCAGCAGCTTGACTTGGGGGGCTTTCTACGAGCAGTACTTC. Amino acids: CASSLTWGAFYEQYF.

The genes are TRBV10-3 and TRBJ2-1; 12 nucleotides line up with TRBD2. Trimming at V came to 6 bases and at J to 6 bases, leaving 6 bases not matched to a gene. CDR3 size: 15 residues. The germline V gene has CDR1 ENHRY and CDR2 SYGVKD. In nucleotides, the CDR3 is TGTGCCATCAGCTTGACTAGCGGGGGCCCCAATGAGCAGTTCTTC. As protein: CAISLTSGGPNEQFF.

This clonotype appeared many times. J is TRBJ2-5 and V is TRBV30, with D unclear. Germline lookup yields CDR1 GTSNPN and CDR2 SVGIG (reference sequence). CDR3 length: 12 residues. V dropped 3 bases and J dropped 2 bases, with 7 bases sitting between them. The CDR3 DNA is TGTGCCTGGAGCCGGCGGCAAGAGACCCAGTACTTC. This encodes CAWSRRQETQYF.

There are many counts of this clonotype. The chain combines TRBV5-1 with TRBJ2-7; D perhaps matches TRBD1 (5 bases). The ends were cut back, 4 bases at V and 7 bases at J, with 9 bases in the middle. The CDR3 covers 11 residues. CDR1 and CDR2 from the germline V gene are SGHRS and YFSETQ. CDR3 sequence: CASSLTEEQYF. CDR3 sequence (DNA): TGCGCCAGCAGCCTGACAGAAGAGCAGTACTTC.

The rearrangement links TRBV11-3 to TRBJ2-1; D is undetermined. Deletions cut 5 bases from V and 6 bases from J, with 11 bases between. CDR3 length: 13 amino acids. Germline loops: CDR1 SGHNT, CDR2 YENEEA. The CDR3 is CASSVTRLNEQFF. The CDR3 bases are TGTGCCAGCAGCGTTACTCGACTCAATGAGCAGTTCTTC.

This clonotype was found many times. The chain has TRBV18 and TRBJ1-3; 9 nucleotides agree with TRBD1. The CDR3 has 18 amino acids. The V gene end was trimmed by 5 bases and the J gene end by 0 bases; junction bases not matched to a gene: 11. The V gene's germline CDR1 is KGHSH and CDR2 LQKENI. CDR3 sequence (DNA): TGTGCCAGCTCAATCACACCGGGACAGGGAAACTCTGGAAACACCATATATTTT. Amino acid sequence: CASSITPGQGNSGNTIYF.

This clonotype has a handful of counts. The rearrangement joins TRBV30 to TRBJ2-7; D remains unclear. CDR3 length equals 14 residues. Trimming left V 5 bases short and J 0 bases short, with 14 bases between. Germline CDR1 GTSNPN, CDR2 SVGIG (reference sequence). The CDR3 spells CAWAAPPGSYEQYF. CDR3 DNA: TGTGCCTGGGCTGCCCCCCCGGGCTCCTACGAGCAGTACTTC. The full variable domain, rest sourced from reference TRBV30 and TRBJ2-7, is SQTIHQWPATLVQPVGSPLSLECTVEGTSNPNLYWYRQAAGRGLQLLFYSVGIGQISSEVPQNLSASRPQDRQFILSSKKLLLSDSGFYLCAWAAPPGSYEQYFGPGTRLTVT.

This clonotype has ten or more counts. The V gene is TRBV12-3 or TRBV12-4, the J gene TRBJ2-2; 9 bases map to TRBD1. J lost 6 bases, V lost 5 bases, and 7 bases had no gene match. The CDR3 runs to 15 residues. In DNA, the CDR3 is TGTGCCAGCAGTCCAAAACAGGGGGCTCCCGGGGAGCTGTTTTTT. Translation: CASSPKQGAPGELFF.

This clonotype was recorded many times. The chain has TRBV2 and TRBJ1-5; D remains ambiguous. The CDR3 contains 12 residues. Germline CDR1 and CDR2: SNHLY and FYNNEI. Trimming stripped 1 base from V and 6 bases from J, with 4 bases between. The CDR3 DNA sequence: TGTGCCAGCAGTGAAGAGATTCAGCCCCAGCATTTT. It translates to CASSEEIQPQHF. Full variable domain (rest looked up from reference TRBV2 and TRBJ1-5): EPEVTQTPSHQVTQMGQEVILRCVPISNHLYFYWYRQILGQKVEFLVSFYNNEISEKSEIFDDQFSVERPDGSNFTLKIRSTKLEDSAMYFCASSEEIQPQHFGDGTRLSIL.

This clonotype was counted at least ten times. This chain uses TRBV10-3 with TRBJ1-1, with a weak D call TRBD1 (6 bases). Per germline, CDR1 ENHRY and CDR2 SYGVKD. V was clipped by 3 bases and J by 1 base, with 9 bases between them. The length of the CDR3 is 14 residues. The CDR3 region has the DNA TGTGCCATCAGTGAACGGACAGAGAACACTGAAGCTTTCTTT. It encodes CAISERTENTEAFF.

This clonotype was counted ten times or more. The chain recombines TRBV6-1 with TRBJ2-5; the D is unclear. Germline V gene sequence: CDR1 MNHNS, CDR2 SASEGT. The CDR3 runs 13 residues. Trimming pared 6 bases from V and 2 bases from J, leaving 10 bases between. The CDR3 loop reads CASRSYGQETQYF. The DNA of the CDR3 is TGTGCCAGCAGATCCTACGGGCAAGAGACCCAGTACTTC.

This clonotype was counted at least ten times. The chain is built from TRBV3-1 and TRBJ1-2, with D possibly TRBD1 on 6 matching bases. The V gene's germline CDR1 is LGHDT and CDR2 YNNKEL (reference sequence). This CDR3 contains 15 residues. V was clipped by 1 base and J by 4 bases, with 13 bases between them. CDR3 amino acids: CASSQARGLPYGYTF. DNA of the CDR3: TGTGCCAGCAGCCAAGCCAGGGGACTTCCCTATGGCTACACCTTC.

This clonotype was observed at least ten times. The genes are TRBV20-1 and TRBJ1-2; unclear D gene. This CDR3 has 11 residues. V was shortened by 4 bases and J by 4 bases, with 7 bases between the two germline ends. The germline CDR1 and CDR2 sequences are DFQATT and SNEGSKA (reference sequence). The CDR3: CSAIRSYGYTF. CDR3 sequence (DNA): TGCAGTGCTATTCGGAGCTATGGCTACACCTTC.

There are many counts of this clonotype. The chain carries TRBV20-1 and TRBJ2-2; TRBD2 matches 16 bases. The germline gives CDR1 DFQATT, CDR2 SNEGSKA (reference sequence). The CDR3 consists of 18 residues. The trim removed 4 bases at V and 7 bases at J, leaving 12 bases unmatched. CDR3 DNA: TGCAGTGCTATGACCCCGGGACTAGCGGGAGGGGGTGTCGGGGAGCTGTTTTTT. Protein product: CSAMTPGLAGGGVGELFF.

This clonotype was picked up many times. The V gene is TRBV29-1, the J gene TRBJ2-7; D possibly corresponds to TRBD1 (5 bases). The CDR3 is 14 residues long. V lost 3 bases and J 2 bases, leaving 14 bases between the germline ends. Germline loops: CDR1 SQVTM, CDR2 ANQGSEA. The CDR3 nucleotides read TGCAGCGTTGAGGGGCAAGGTAGGCCCTACGAGCAGTACTTC. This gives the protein CSVEGQGRPYEQYF.

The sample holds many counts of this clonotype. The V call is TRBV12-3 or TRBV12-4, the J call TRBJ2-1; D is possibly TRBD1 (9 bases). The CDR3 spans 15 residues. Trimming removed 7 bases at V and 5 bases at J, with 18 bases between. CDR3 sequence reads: CASNSGTGYDNEQFF. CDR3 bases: TGTGCCAGCAATAGCGGGACAGGGTACGACAATGAGCAGTTCTTC.

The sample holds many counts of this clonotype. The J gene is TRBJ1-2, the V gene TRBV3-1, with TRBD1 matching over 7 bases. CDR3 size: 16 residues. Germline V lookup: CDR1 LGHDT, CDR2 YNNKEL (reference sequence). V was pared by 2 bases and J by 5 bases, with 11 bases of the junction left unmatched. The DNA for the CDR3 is TGTGCCAGCAGCCAAAACACCGGGACAGCTACGTATGGCTACACCTTC. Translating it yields CASSQNTGTATYGYTF.

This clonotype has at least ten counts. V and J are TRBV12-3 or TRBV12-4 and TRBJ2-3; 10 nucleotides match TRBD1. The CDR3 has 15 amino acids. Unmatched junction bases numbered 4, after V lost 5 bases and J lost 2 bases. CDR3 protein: CASSRGQGITDTQYF. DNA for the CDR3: TGTGCCAGCAGTCGGGGACAGGGGATCACAGATACGCAGTATTTT.

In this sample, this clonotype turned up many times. The CDR3 sequence: CASSYAPGQVQETQYF. In nucleotides, the CDR3 is TGTGCCAGCAGTTACGCCCCTGGACAGGTCCAAGAGACCCAGTACTTC. The chain is built from TRBV6-5 and TRBJ2-5, with 7 bases lining up with TRBD1. The germline gives CDR1 MNHEY, CDR2 SVGAGI. This CDR3 is built from 16 residues. V was clipped by 2 bases and J by 1 base; unmatched bases: 7.

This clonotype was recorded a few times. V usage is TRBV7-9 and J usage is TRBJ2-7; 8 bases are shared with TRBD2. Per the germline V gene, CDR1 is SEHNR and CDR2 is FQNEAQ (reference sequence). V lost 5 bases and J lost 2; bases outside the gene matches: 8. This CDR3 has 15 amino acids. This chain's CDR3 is CASSLGNSGTYEQYF. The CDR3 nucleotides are TGTGCCAGCAGCCTGGGCAATAGCGGGACCTACGAGCAGTACTTC.

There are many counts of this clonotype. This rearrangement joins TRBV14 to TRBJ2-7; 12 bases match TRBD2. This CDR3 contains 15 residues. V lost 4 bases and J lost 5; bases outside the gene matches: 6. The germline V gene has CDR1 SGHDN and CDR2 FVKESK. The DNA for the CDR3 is TGTGCCAGCAGCCTACTAGCGGGAGGCAAAAACGAGCAGTACTTC. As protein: CASSLLAGGKNEQYF.

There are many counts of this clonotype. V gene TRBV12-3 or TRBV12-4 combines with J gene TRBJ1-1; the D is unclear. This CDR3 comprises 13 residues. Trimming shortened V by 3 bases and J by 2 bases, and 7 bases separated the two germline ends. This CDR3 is CASSLSTNTEAFF. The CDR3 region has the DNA TGTGCCAGCAGTTTGTCTACCAACACTGAAGCTTTCTTT.

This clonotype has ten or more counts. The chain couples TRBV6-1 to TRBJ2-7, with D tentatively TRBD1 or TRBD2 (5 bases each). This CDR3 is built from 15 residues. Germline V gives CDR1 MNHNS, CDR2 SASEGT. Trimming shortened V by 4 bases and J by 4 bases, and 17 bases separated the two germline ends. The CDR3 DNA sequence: TGTGCCAGCAGTGCCCAACGGACGGGACCTTACGAGCAGTACTTC. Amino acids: CASSAQRTGPYEQYF.

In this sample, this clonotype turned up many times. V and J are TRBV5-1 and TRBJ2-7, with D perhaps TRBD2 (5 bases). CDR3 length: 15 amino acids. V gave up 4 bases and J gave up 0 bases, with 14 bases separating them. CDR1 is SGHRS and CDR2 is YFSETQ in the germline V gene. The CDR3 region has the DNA TGCGCCAGCAGCCGAGCTAGCACTCTCTCCTACGAGCAGTACTTC. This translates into CASSRASTLSYEQYF.

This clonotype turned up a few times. CDR3 residues: CASSPSTADTEAFF. The CDR3, as DNA: TGTGCCAGCAGCCCCTCGACAGCGGACACTGAAGCTTTCTTT. The chain joins TRBV3-1 to TRBJ1-1; D perhaps matches TRBD1 (5 bases). CDR3 size: 14 residues. CDR1 LGHDT and CDR2 YNNKEL come from the germline V gene (reference sequence). Trimming left V 4 bases short and J 3 bases short, with 12 bases between. Full variable domain (rest looked up from reference TRBV3-1 and TRBJ1-1): DTAVSQTPKYLVTQMGNDKSIKCEQNLGHDTMYWYKQDSKKFLKIMFSYNNKELIINETVPNRFSPKSPDKAHLNLHINSLELGDSAVYFCASSPSTADTEAFFGQGTRLTVV.

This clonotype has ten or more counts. This CDR3 reads CASTPRVSTNYGYTF. The CDR3 nucleotides read TGTGCCAGCACCCCGCGGGTTAGCACTAACTATGGCTACACCTTC. The rearrangement joins TRBV12-3 or TRBV12-4 to TRBJ1-2; D is undetermined. The CDR3 covers 15 residues. V gave up 7 bases and J gave up 0 bases, with 15 bases separating them.

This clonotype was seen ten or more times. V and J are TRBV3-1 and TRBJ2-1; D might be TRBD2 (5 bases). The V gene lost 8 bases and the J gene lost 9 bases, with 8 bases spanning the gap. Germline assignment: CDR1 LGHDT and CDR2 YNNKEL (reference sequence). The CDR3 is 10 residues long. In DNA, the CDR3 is TGTGCCAGCCGGGGAACTGAGCAGTTCTTC. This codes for CASRGTEQFF.

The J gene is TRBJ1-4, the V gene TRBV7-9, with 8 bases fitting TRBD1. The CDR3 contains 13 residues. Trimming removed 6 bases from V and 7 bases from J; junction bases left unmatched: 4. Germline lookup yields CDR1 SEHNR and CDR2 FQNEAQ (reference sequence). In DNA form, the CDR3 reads TGTGCCAGCAGAAAAGGACAGGGTGAAAAACTGTTTTTT. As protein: CASRKGQGEKLFF.

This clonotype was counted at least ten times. The CDR3 sequence is CASSQSGTALEPQHF. The CDR3 nucleotides read TGCGCCAGCAGCCAATCTGGGACCGCTTTAGAGCCCCAGCATTTT. The genes are TRBV4-1 and TRBJ1-5; D possibly corresponds to TRBD1 (5 bases). Germline V gives CDR1 MGHRA, CDR2 YSYEKL. Trimming pared 2 bases from V and 8 bases from J, leaving 16 bases between. The CDR3 is made up of 15 amino acids.

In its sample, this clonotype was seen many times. CDR3 sequence reads: CASSLRPTGTTNNEQFF. For the CDR3, the DNA is TGCGCCAGCAGCTTGCGCCCAACCGGGACTACGAACAATGAGCAGTTCTTC. The chain carries TRBV5-1 and TRBJ2-1; TRBD2 matches at 7 bases. J gave up 5 bases and V 1 base, and 12 bases lay outside the gene matches. Germline V gives CDR1 SGHRS, CDR2 YFSETQ. CDR3 length equals 17 residues.